This T cell receptor (beta chain) was recorded in a study of CD8 T cells in ankylosing spondylitis (dated by TCRdb to the late 2010s). A note on the overall study: T cell receptor beta repertoires were profiled in healthy donors and ankylosing spondylitis patients so that disease-linked TCR variants could be found. Peripheral blood was sampled, and synovial fluid was also collected from ankylosing spondylitis patients. The full study cohort comprised 20 to 25 ankylosing spondylitis patients and roughly 100 healthy donors. Results and caveats for the whole study, not just this receptor: In peripheral blood, the disease-linked clones were found at relatively low frequencies and had a CD8+ phenotype. Some motif variants were previously reported in synovial fluid and blood of reactive arthritis patients, suggesting common disease-initiation mechanisms. According to the report, matched synovial fluid samples from ankylosing spondylitis patients were significantly enriched for the disease-linked clones. Blood from ankylosing spondylitis patients appeared to be characterized by a TCR beta motif made up of 8 or 9 highly homologous amino acid variants.

Sequenced using an Illumina HiSeq 2500. Quantitative 5'-RACE with molecular barcodes was used to prepare TCR beta libraries. As for how the authors treated the data: A new computational method based on a probabilistic model of VDJ rearrangement was used to identify disease-linked TCR variants. Through fastp at Q25 and MiXCR, TCRdb rebuilt clones from the public reads, retaining in-frame beta chains. One record per CDR3 amino acid sequence lists the most common genes and DNA. The V and J calls come from TCRdb's annotation, not from the publication. The sample table contains approximately 220,000 distinct CDR3 sequences; only one count was recorded for around 19% of them. The ten top clones hold 42% of the sample. The germline ends are 14 bases apart after V is trimmed by 0 bases and J by 4 bases. As encoded in the germline V gene (reference sequence), CDR1 is LGHDT while CDR2 is YNNKEL. The cysteine opens and the phenylalanine closes a CDR3 of 16 amino acids. The kept DNA is CDR3 alone, 48 bases in frame from the first base.

There are a few counts of this clonotype. The antigen this receptor binds is unknown. Qualities for individual bases were not recorded, and no much larger clone is one base off. Rearrangement joined TRBV3-1 to TRBJ2-3, with a weak D call of TRBD2 (6 bases match). Material: blood, either unsorted or a sorted T cell fraction (not recorded which). The receptor was derived from a male donor with ankylosing spondylitis. The CDR3 here reads CASSQDLGGEADTQYF. The DNA sequence is TGTGCCAGCAGCCAAGATTTAGGCGGGGAAGCAGATACGCAGTATTTT.